This TCR beta chain stems from a study of human T cells and chemical hapten exposure. As for the study in general: Alopecia areata, totalis and universalis patients, mostly female, were included. Study findings and constraints: A positive correlation with patch test score was shown by PT1 expanded TCR counts.

The time point is: patch test 1, 2 weeks after DPC sensitization. The treatment denotes: therapeutic diphenylcyclopropenone sensitization with weekly scalp DPC. Each donor was an alopecia patient between 18 and 70 years of age who qualified for DPC. Each CDR3 protein gets one entry after TCRdb re-called the RACE reads with MiXCR. Of about 380,000 distinct CDR3 sequences listed, 4.8% are singletons. Per the germline V gene, CDR1 is SGHTA and CDR2 is FQGNSA. CDR3 size: 15 residues. V lost 5 bases to trimming and J lost 3 bases, with 16 bases between them. There are many counts of this clonotype. What it binds is unknown.

The chain uses TRBV7-2 and TRBJ1-1; unclear D gene. This sample comprised whole blood, obtained in connection with sensitization to the hapten diphenylcyclopropenone (DPC). The clonotype comes from a woman aged 45-59 years with alopecia areata. Some clones in this sample may be carry-over from other donors' samples. CDR3 in amino acids: CASSAPHLPDTEAFF. CDR3 in DNA: TGTGCCAGCAGCGCCCCCCATTTGCCTGACACTGAAGCTTTCTTT.